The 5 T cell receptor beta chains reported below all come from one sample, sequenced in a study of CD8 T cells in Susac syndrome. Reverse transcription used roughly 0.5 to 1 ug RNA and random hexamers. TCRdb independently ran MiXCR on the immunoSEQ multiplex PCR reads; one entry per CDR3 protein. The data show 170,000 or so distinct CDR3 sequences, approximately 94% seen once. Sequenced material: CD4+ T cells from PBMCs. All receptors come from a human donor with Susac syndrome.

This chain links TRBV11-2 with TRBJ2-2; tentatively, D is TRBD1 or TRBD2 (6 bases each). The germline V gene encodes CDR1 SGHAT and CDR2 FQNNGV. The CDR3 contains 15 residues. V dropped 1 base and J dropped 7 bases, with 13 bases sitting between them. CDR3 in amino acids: CASSLVQGLGGELFF. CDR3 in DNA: TGTGCCAGCAGCTTAGTACAGGGACTGGGCGGGGAGCTGTTTTTT.

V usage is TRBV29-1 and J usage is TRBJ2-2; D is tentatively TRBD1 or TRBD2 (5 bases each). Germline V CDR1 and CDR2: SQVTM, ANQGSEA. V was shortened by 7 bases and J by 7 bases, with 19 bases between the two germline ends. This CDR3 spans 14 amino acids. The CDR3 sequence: CSGETGQGGGELFF. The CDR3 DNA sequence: TGCAGCGGGGAGACGGGGCAGGGCGGCGGGGAGCTGTTTTTT.

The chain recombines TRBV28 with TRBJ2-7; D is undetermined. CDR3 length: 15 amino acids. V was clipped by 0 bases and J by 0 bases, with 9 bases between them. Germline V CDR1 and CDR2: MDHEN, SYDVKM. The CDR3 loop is CASSLWHSSSYEQYF. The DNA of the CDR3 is TGTGCCAGCAGTTTATGGCACAGCAGCTCCTACGAGCAGTACTTC.

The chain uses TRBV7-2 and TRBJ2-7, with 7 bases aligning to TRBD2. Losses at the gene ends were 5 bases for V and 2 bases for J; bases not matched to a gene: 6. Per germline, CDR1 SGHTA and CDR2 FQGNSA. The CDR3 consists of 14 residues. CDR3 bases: TGTGCCAGCAGCCCGGGAGGATATGCCTACGAGCAGTACTTC. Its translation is CASSPGGYAYEQYF.

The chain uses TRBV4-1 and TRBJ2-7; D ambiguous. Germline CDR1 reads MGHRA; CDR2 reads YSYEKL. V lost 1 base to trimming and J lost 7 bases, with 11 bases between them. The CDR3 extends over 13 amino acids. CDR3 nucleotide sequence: TGCGCCAGCAGCCAAGGATTCGGGCGGGAGCAGTACTTC. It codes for CASSQGFGREQYF.